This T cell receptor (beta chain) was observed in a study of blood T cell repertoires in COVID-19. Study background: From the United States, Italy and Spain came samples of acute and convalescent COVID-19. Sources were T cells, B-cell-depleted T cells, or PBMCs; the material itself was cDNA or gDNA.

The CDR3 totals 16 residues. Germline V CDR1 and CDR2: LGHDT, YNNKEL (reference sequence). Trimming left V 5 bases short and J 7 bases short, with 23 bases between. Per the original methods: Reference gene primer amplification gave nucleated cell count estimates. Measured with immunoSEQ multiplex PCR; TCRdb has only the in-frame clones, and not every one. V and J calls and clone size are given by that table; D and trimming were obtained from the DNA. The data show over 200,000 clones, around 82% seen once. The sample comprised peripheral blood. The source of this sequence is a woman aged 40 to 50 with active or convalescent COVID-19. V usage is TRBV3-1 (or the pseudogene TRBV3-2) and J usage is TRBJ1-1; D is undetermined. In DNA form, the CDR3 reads TGTGCCAGCAGCGAGACGAGGGTGGCAGTTCGGGTTGAAGCTTTCTTT. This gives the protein CASSETRVAVRVEAFF.